This passage covers 14 T cell receptor gamma chains from one sample sequenced in a study of Vδ1+ human thymocytes. Study conclusions and caveats: Highly polyclonal TRG and TRD repertoires with Gaussian CDR3 length distributions appeared in thymus.

Extracted RNA was reverse transcribed into cDNA. CDR3 amplicons came from multiplex PCR with pooled V-gene forward and constant-region reverse primers. TCRdb reprocessed the multiplex PCR reads through CATT. The data contain 10,000 or so gamma-chain clones, around 40% of them singletons. These receptors have no known antigen. Source material: Vdelta1+ gamma-delta thymocytes from the thymus. Subset given: FACS-sorted CD3+ TCRalphabeta- TCRVdelta1+ TCRVdelta2- thymocytes. These receptors originate from a boy in the first two years of life who had congenital heart surgery.

This clone was found a few times. The chain recombines TRGV9 with TRGJ1 or TRGJ2. The CDR3 has 14 amino acids. Per the germline V gene, CDR1 is GITISATS and CDR2 is ISYDGTV (reference sequence). The V and J ends lost 2 bases and 0 bases, in that order; junction bases with no gene match: 4. CDR3 region: CALWEAKNYYKKLF. CDR3 coding DNA: TGTGCCTTGTGGGAGGCCAAGAATTATTATAAGAAACTCTTT.

This clone has more than one count but fewer than ten. This chain connects TRGV9 to TRGJP. Trimming removed 3 bases from V and 4 bases from J; junction bases left unmatched: 6. From germline, CDR1 is GITISATS and CDR2 ISYDGTV (reference sequence). The CDR3 spans 17 residues. The CDR3 is CALWELRQELGKKIKVF. In DNA, the CDR3 is TGTGCCTTGTGGGAGCTGAGACAAGAGTTGGGCAAAAAAATCAAGGTATTT.

The chain uses TRGV3 and TRGJ1 or TRGJ2. Germline V lookup: CDR1 VTNTFY, CDR2 YDVSTARD (reference sequence). There are 13 residues in the CDR3. The ends lost 0 bases at V and 6 bases at J; junction bases unmatched: 5. For the CDR3, the DNA is TGTGCCACCTGGGACAGGCCCCGTTATAAGAAACTCTTT. Protein sequence: CATWDRPRYKKLF.

The chain links TRGV3 to TRGJ1 or TRGJ2. Germline V CDR1 and CDR2: VTNTFY, YDVSTARD (reference sequence). Losses at the gene ends were 0 bases for V and 8 bases for J; bases not matched to a gene: 10. The CDR3 sequence is 14 residues long. CDR3 nucleotides: TGTGCCACCTGGGACAGGCCTGGAGGGGATAAGAAACTCTTT. Encoded protein: CATWDRPGGDKKLF.

The chain uses TRGV4 and TRGJ1 or TRGJ2. The J gene was not available in TCRdb and was assigned here by matching the DNA to germline segments. V shed 5 bases and J 2 bases; nucleotides not matched to a gene: 9. This CDR3 spans 14 amino acids. Germline V gene lookup returns CDR1 EGSTGY and CDR2 YDSYTSSV. The CDR3 loop is CATWAPQDYYKKLF. CDR3 nucleotides: TGTGCCACCTGGGCCCCTCAGGATTATTATAAGAAACTCTTT.

This clone was counted between two and nine times. V usage is TRGV9 and J usage is TRGJ1 or TRGJ2. This CDR3 comprises 12 residues. The V gene's germline CDR1 is GITISATS and CDR2 ISYDGTV (reference sequence). J lost 3 bases, V lost 7 bases, and 6 bases had no gene match. CDR3 DNA sequence: TGTGCCTTGTGTTTACGTTATTATAAGAAACTCTTT. Protein sequence: CALCLRYYKKLF.

This clone has more than one count but fewer than ten. This chain links TRGV3 with TRGJ1 or TRGJ2. CDR1 and CDR2 from the germline V gene are VTNTFY and YDVSTARD (reference sequence). CDR3 size: 13 residues. J was trimmed by 2 bases and V by 3 bases; bases with no gene match: 4. For the CDR3, the DNA is TGTGCCACCTGGGACGGGGATTATTATAAGAAACTCTTT. Its translation: CATWDGDYYKKLF.

The gene calls are TRGV9 and TRGJ1 or TRGJ2. Germline V lookup: CDR1 GITISATS, CDR2 ISYDGTV (reference sequence). V shed 4 bases and J 8 bases; nucleotides not matched to a gene: 5. This CDR3 region has 11 residues. CDR3 DNA: TGTGCCTTGTGGGATGATAATAAGAAACTCTTT. Translation gives CALWDDNKKLF.

This chain links TRGV3 with TRGJ1 or TRGJ2. TCRdb supplies no J gene; here it was assigned by aligning the nucleotide sequence to germline. V shed 0 bases and J 7 bases; nucleotides not matched to a gene: 12. Germline V CDR1 and CDR2: VTNTFY, YDVSTARD (reference sequence). This CDR3 has 15 residues. The CDR3 protein is CATWDRLKAAYKKLF. CDR3 nucleotides: TGTGCCACCTGGGACAGGCTTAAAGCGGCCTATAAGAAACTCTTT.

The chain joins TRGV8 to TRGJP2. V lost 5 bases to trimming and J lost 4 bases; unmatched junction nucleotides: 7. Germline CDR1 reads VENAVY; CDR2 reads YDSYNSRV. CDR3 length: 14 amino acids. The CDR3 protein is CATWGLPSDWIKTF. The CDR3 DNA is TGTGCCACCTGGGGTCTCCCTAGTGATTGGATCAAGACGTTT.

This clone was seen more than once but under ten times. The V and J genes are TRGV9 and TRGJ1 or TRGJ2. The CDR3 loop spans 12 amino acids. From germline, CDR1 is GITISATS and CDR2 ISYDGTV (reference sequence). Trimming cost V 9 bases and J 7 bases; bases outside gene matches: 12. The CDR3 reads CALALWNYKKLF. CDR3 coding DNA: TGTGCCTTGGCACTTTGGAACTATAAGAAACTCTTT.

The chain recombines TRGV9 with TRGJ1 or TRGJ2. The J gene, absent from TCRdb, was called here by matching the DNA to germline. The V gene end was trimmed by 2 bases and the J gene end by 9 bases; junction bases not matched to a gene: 10. The CDR3 loop spans 13 amino acids. Germline CDR1 is GITISATS and CDR2 is ISYDGTV (reference sequence). As DNA, the CDR3 is TGTGCCTTGTGGGAGGCCCCCCAAGTTAAGAAACTCTTT. Amino acid sequence: CALWEAPQVKKLF.

This clone was seen more than once but under ten times. The J gene is TRGJ1 or TRGJ2, the V gene TRGV9. The ends lost 5 bases at V and 5 bases at J; junction bases unmatched: 3. CDR1 is GITISATS, CDR2 ISYDGTV, per germline (reference sequence). The CDR3 extends over 11 amino acids. CDR3 protein: CALWGNYKKLF. As DNA, the CDR3 is TGTGCCTTGTGGGGCAATTATAAGAAACTCTTT.

This clone has more than one count but fewer than ten. The chain combines TRGV4 with TRGJ1 or TRGJ2. Germline CDR1 EGSTGY, CDR2 YDSYTSSV. V lost 0 bases and J lost 1; bases outside the gene matches: 6. CDR3 length equals 15 residues. The chain's CDR3 is CATWDGPDNYYKKLF. CDR3 nucleotide sequence: TGTGCCACCTGGGATGGGCCGGATAATTATTATAAGAAACTCTTT.